This entry is about one T cell receptor beta chain. The protocol was immunoSEQ multiplex PCR, while the TCRdb copy is restricted to in-frame clones and leaves out a portion. The repertoire holds tens of thousands of clones, with under 85% as singletons. The data were obtained in a study of blood T cell repertoires in COVID-19. Study at large: T cells, B-cell-depleted T cells, or PBMCs supplied cDNA or gDNA.

Germline V gives CDR1 SGHVS, CDR2 FQNEAQ. V was cut by 5 bases and J by 0 bases, with 16 bases left in between. This CDR3 is built from 16 residues. This TCR was recovered from a man aged 80 or over with acute or convalescent COVID-19. J is TRBJ1-1 and V is TRBV7-8; D may be TRBD1 (5 bases). The specimen sequenced was peripheral blood. CDR3 protein: CASSPPVKGMNTEAFF. CDR3 DNA: TGTGCCAGCAGCCCGCCGGTAAAGGGGATGAACACTGAAGCTTTCTTT.